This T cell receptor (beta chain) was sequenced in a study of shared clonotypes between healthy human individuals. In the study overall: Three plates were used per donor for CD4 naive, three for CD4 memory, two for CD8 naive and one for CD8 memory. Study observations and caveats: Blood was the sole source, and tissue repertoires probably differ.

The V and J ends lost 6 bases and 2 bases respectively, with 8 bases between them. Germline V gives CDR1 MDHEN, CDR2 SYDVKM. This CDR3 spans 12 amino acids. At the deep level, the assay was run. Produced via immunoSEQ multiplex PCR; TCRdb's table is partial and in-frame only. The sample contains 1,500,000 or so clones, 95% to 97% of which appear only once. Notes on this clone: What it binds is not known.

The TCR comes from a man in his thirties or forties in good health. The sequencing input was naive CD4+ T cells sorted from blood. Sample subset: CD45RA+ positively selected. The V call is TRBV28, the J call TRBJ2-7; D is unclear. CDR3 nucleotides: TGTGCCAGCAGAGATAACCCCTACGAGCAGTACTTC. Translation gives CASRDNPYEQYF.